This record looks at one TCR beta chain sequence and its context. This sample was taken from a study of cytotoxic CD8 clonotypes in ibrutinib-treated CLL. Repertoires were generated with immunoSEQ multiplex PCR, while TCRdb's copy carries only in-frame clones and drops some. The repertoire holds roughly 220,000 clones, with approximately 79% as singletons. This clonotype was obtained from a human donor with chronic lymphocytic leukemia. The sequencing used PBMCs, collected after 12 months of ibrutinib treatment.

The CDR3 protein is CASSATGGTDTQYF. Here the CDR3 DNA reads TGTGCCAGCAGTGCAACAGGGGGCACAGATACGCAGTATTTT. This chain links TRBV6-1 with TRBJ2-3, with 7 bases matching TRBD1. Germline CDR1 reads MNHNS; CDR2 reads SASEGT. The V gene end was trimmed by 4 bases and the J gene end by 1 base; junction bases not matched to a gene: 2. The CDR3 is 14 residues long.